The next 26 T cell receptor beta chains were all read from a single sample in a study of shared clonotypes between healthy human individuals. Profiled with immunoSEQ multiplex PCR; TCRdb holds only in-frame clones, not every one. The table includes some 1.5 million clones, roughly 96% detected once. The sequenced sample consisted of naive CD4+ T cells sorted from blood. As to subset: CD45RA+ positively selected. The receptors stem from a man younger than 40 in good health.

This chain connects TRBV28 to TRBJ2-1, with D unclear. The germline V gene encodes CDR1 MDHEN and CDR2 SYDVKM. CDR3 length: 15 amino acids. The V and J ends lost 6 bases and 0 bases respectively, with 12 bases between them. CDR3 loop: CASRHRTISYNEQFF. In nucleotides, the CDR3 is TGTGCCAGCAGACACAGAACAATCTCCTACAATGAGCAGTTCTTC.

The chain uses TRBV5-4 and TRBJ2-1; D unresolved. This CDR3 is built from 13 residues. V lost 2 bases and J 10 bases, leaving 13 bases between the germline ends. The germline V gene has CDR1 SGHNT and CDR2 YYREEE (reference sequence). The CDR3 nucleotides are TGTGCCAGCAGCTTCGAACTCATGCGGGAGCAGTTCTTC. Translation gives CASSFELMREQFF.

V gene TRBV5-1 combines with J gene TRBJ2-7; 12 nucleotides match TRBD1. With V trimmed by 2 bases and J by 6 bases, 6 bases remained unmatched. Germline values: CDR1 SGHRS, CDR2 YFSETQ. This CDR3 has 15 residues. The CDR3 here is CASSLTGTGGFEQYF. The CDR3 DNA follows: TGCGCCAGCAGCTTAACCGGGACAGGGGGCTTCGAGCAGTACTTC.

The rearrangement uses TRBV7-3 and TRBJ2-3, with D unresolved. V lost 0 bases and J lost 5, with 9 bases in between. CDR1 is SGHTA and CDR2 is FQGTGA in the germline V gene. This CDR3 is built from 14 residues. Written as DNA, the CDR3 is TGTGCCAGCAGCTTAACTAAGGGATTAGATACGCAGTATTTT. Its translation: CASSLTKGLDTQYF.

The chain is built from TRBV6-1 and TRBJ2-7; D remains ambiguous. Germline V gene sequence: CDR1 MNHNS, CDR2 SASEGT. Trimming shortened V by 4 bases and J by 2 bases, and 12 bases separated the two germline ends. CDR3 length equals 14 residues. The CDR3 nucleotides are TGTGCCAGCAGTGTATTGTCGGAAGCCTACGAGCAGTACTTC. This translates into CASSVLSEAYEQYF.

The CDR3 loop is CAWSPRRSGQGWNTEAFF. For the CDR3, the DNA is TGTGCCTGGAGTCCCCGTAGGTCGGGACAGGGTTGGAACACTGAAGCTTTCTTT. The gene calls are TRBV30 and TRBJ1-1, with 9 bases that match TRBD1. The CDR3 is 18 residues long. The junction had 14 bases not matched to a gene; V was cut back by 2 bases and J by 1 base. Germline CDR1 GTSNPN, CDR2 SVGIG (reference sequence).

The V call is TRBV18, the J call TRBJ1-2; no firm D call. The germline CDR1 and CDR2 sequences are KGHSH and LQKENI. CDR3 length: 14 residues. The germline V and J ends were trimmed by 4 bases and 5 bases, with 14 bases remaining between them. In DNA, the CDR3 is TGTGCCAGCTCACAAAAGAAAACAGTATATGGCTACACCTTC. Its protein is CASSQKKTVYGYTF. The full variable domain, its missing parts supplied by reference TRBV18 and TRBJ1-2, is NAGVMQNPRHLVRRRGQEARLRCSPMKGHSHVYWYRQLPEEGLKFMVYLQKENIIDESGMPKERFSAEFPKEGPSILRIQQVVRGDSAAYFCASSQKKTVYGYTFGSGTRLTVV.

The V call is TRBV5-1, the J call TRBJ1-3, with 8 bases identical to TRBD1. There are 14 residues in the CDR3. Germline lookup yields CDR1 SGHRS and CDR2 YFSETQ. The V and J ends lost 7 bases and 4 bases, in that order; junction bases with no gene match: 7. The CDR3 spells CASAQGALGNTIYF. DNA for the CDR3: TGCGCCAGCGCGCAGGGGGCGTTAGGAAACACCATATATTTT.

The J gene is TRBJ2-7, the V gene TRBV27, with 7 bases lining up with TRBD1. The CDR3 consists of 14 residues. Germline V gene lookup returns CDR1 MNHEY and CDR2 SMNVEV (reference sequence). V lost 6 bases to trimming and J lost 0 bases; unmatched junction nucleotides: 5. This CDR3 reads CASRRQGSSYEQYF. The CDR3 DNA reads TGTGCCAGCAGAAGACAGGGTAGCTCCTACGAGCAGTACTTC.

This rearrangement joins TRBV9 to TRBJ2-3; no clear D. V lost 1 base, J lost 0 bases, and 6 bases lay in between. Germline V gene data show CDR1 as SGDLS and CDR2 as YYNGEE. The CDR3 loop spans 14 amino acids. As DNA, the CDR3 is TGTGCCAGCAGCGTAACCTCTAGCACAGATACGCAGTATTTT. Translating gives CASSVTSSTDTQYF. Complete variable domain (other parts from reference TRBV9 and TRBJ2-3): DSGVTQTPKHLITATGQRVTLRCSPRSGDLSVYWYQQSLDQGLQFLIQYYNGEERAKGNILERFSAQQFPDLHSELNLSSLELGDSALYFCASSVTSSTDTQYFGPGTRLTVL.

This sequence joins TRBV5-6 and TRBJ1-2; 9 positions agree with TRBD1. Trimming at V came to 6 bases and at J to 0 bases, leaving 12 bases not matched to a gene. The CDR3 runs to 17 residues. Germline CDR1 SGHDT, CDR2 YYEEEE. CDR3 loop: CASNTEPGQGPNYGYTF. The CDR3 nucleotides are TGTGCCAGCAACACTGAACCGGGACAGGGCCCTAACTATGGCTACACCTTC.

Concerning this clone: In the same sample, other DNA sequences code for this CDR3. CDR3 in DNA: TGTGCCAGCAGCCTACTTGGACAGCCCCAGCATTTT. It translates to CASSLLGQPQHF. The V call is TRBV5-8, the J call TRBJ1-5, with unresolved D. CDR3 size: 12 residues. V gave up 4 bases and J gave up 7 bases, with 9 bases separating them. CDR1 is SGHTS and CDR2 is YDEGEE in the germline V gene.

The chain is built from TRBV4-3 and TRBJ2-2, with TRBD2 matching 16 bases. This CDR3 is 16 amino acids long. From germline, CDR1 is LGHNA and CDR2 YSLEER. Trimming at V came to 4 bases and at J to 5 bases, leaving 1 base not matched to a gene. CDR3 coding DNA: TGCGCCAGCAGCCGGGGACTAGCGGGAGGGACCGGGGAGCTGTTTTTT. Its protein is CASSRGLAGGTGELFF.

This chain connects TRBV7-2 to TRBJ2-7; 11 bases map to TRBD2. Losses at the gene ends were 5 bases for V and 2 bases for J; bases not matched to a gene: 11. The CDR3 runs to 17 residues. Germline V gives CDR1 SGHTA, CDR2 FQGNSA. This CDR3 reads CASSKRTIAGGTYEQYF. DNA of the CDR3: TGTGCCAGCAGCAAGAGGACAATAGCGGGAGGGACCTACGAGCAGTACTTC.

This chain connects TRBV25-1 to TRBJ1-2, with 8 bases matching TRBD1. Germline lookup yields CDR1 MGHDK and CDR2 SYGVNS. J gave up 7 bases and V 10 bases, and 11 bases lay outside the gene matches. The CDR3 length is 13 residues. CDR3 sequence (DNA): TGTGCCACCCTAGGACAGGGATTTTCTGGCTACACCTTC. This gives the protein CATLGQGFSGYTF.

The chain joins TRBV29-1 to TRBJ1-1; D is uncertain. Germline CDR1 and CDR2: SQVTM and ANQGSEA. The CDR3 totals 14 residues. V dropped 0 bases and J dropped 1 base, with 9 bases sitting between them. DNA for the CDR3: TGCAGCGTTGAAGATCTCATCGGGAACACTGAAGCTTTCTTT. Its protein is CSVEDLIGNTEAFF.

The chain recombines TRBV7-9 with TRBJ2-1, with D tentatively TRBD2 (6 bases). Germline lookup yields CDR1 SEHNR and CDR2 FQNEAQ (reference sequence). Trimming cost V 5 bases and J 8 bases, with 16 bases left between them. The CDR3 loop spans 14 amino acids. CDR3: CASSHRDWVDEQFF. CDR3 in DNA: TGTGCCAGCAGCCACCGGGACTGGGTGGATGAGCAGTTCTTC. Variable domain in full (rest from reference TRBV7-9 and TRBJ2-1): DTGVSQNPRHKITKRGQNVTFRCDPISEHNRLYWYRQTLGQGPEFLTYFQNEAQLEKSRLLSDRFSAERPKGSFSTLEIQRTEQGDSAMYLCASSHRDWVDEQFFGPGTRLTVL.

The chain has TRBV19 and TRBJ1-2, with 8 bases fitting TRBD1. J was trimmed by 8 bases and V by 4 bases; bases with no gene match: 9. The CDR3 has 14 amino acids. The germline V gene has CDR1 LNHDA and CDR2 SQIVND (reference sequence). Here the CDR3 reads CASSTDRATPGYTF. Here the CDR3 DNA reads TGTGCCAGTAGTACGGACAGGGCCACCCCCGGCTACACCTTC.

The chain uses TRBV12-5 and TRBJ2-7; D may be TRBD1 (6 bases). The germline V gene has CDR1 LGHNT and CDR2 FRNRAP. V was cut by 6 bases and J by 4 bases, with 19 bases left in between. The CDR3 sequence is 15 residues long. CDR3 region: CASGPPRRGEYEQYF. As DNA, the CDR3 is TGTGCTAGTGGCCCTCCCCGCAGGGGTGAATACGAGCAGTACTTC.

This chain connects TRBV5-1 to TRBJ2-2, with D uncertain. Trimming took 0 bases from V and 5 from J, leaving 11 bases between them. This CDR3 region has 15 residues. Looked up from germline, CDR1 is SGHRS and CDR2 is YFSETQ. Here the CDR3 DNA reads TGCGCCAGCAGCTTGGTCGCGGAAATAACCGGGGAGCTGTTTTTT. This sequence encodes CASSLVAEITGELFF.

This clone was recorded only once. The chain uses TRBV28 and TRBJ1-2, with D maybe TRBD1 (6 bases). Trimming took 6 bases from V and 7 from J, leaving 15 bases between them. CDR1 and CDR2 (germline): MDHEN, SYDVKM. This CDR3 has 13 residues. The CDR3 reads CASSNSFRGGYTF. The DNA of the CDR3 is TGTGCCAGCAGCAACTCCTTCAGGGGTGGCTACACCTTC.

On this clone itself: This same CDR3 is encoded by further DNA sequences in the sample. The chain is built from TRBV6-5 and TRBJ1-1; 8 bases agree with TRBD1. The CDR3 runs 14 residues. Germline CDR1 and CDR2: MNHEY and SVGAGI. With V trimmed by 5 bases and J by 2 bases, 4 bases remained unmatched. The CDR3 protein is CASSRTGLNTEAFF. CDR3 in DNA: TGTGCCAGCAGTCGGACAGGGCTAAACACTGAAGCTTTCTTT.

The chain combines TRBV4-1 with TRBJ2-2; D unclear. V lost 1 base, J lost 6 bases, and 0 bases lay in between. Germline V gives CDR1 MGHRA, CDR2 YSYEKL. CDR3 length: 11 residues. CDR3 sequence reads: CASSQAGELFF. In nucleotides, the CDR3 is TGCGCCAGCAGCCAAGCCGGGGAGCTGTTTTTT.

Of note for this clone: Other DNA sequences in the same sample also yield this CDR3. V usage is TRBV30 and J usage is TRBJ2-3; D perhaps matches TRBD1 (5 bases). The V end was cut by 2 bases, the J end by 2 bases, with 8 bases between. Germline lookup yields CDR1 GTSNPN and CDR2 SVGIG (reference sequence). The CDR3 consists of 13 residues. The CDR3 DNA follows: TGTGCCTGGAGTAGGGGTACCACAGATACGCAGTATTTT. Residues: CAWSRGTTDTQYF.

J is TRBJ2-7 and V is TRBV27, with 8 positions matching TRBD2. Germline CDR1 and CDR2: MNHEY and SMNVEV (reference sequence). The J segment lost 5 bases and the V segment lost 1 base, leaving 4 bases of the junction unmatched. The CDR3 sequence is 14 residues long. CDR3 in DNA: TGTGCCAGCAGTTTATTCGGGCGGGGGGACGAGCAGTACTTC. The encoded protein is CASSLFGRGDEQYF.

This rearrangement joins TRBV7-6 to TRBJ2-2; no firm D call. The V end lost 2 bases, the J end lost 2 bases, and 12 bases lay between the germline ends. Germline CDR1 SGHVS, CDR2 FNYEAQ. CDR3 length: 16 residues. CDR3 coding DNA: TGTGCCAGCAGCTTACTCTCGCGATCCAACACCGGGGAGCTGTTTTTT. Protein: CASSLLSRSNTGELFF.